The rows below give T cell receptor beta chains drawn from one sample of a study of T cell changes during pregnancy in multiple sclerosis. Clones were sequenced by immunoSEQ multiplex PCR, and TCRdb holds only the in-frame ones, with some missing. The table records over 35,000 clones, about 85% of them present only once. The sample consisted of CD4+ T cells from peripheral blood mononuclear cells, taken after pregnancy. The receptors were gathered from a female donor with multiple sclerosis, enrolled in a pregnancy study. Both conserved end residues are part of each CDR3. A D gene is named only where the DNA matches it firmly. Clone size, where shown, is once, few, many, or a class for clones that have expanded.

v_call: TRBV15; clone_size: few; j_call: TRBJ1-1; d_call: .; cdr3_nt: TGTGCCACCAGGCAACAGGCGAACACTGAAGCTTTCTTT; cdr3_aa: CATRQQANTEAFF
v_call: TRBV7-2; clone_size: .; j_call: TRBJ1-6; d_call: .; cdr3_nt: TGTGCCAGCAGCTTAGCTAGGGGTTTGAATTCACCCCTCCACTTT; cdr3_aa: CASSLARGLNSPLHF
v_call: TRBV6-6; clone_size: .; j_call: TRBJ2-7; d_call: .; cdr3_nt: TGTGCCAGCAGTTACGTCGACAGTCTGGTCTCCTACGAGCAGTACTTC; cdr3_aa: CASSYVDSLVSYEQYF
v_call: TRBV6-1; clone_size: once; j_call: TRBJ1-2; d_call: TRBD1; cdr3_nt: TGTGCCAGCACGGACAGGACAGGAGCTAACTATGGCTACACCTTC; cdr3_aa: CASTDRTGANYGYTF
v_call: TRBV5-1; clone_size: .; j_call: TRBJ2-5; d_call: TRBD2; cdr3_nt: TGCGCCAGCAGCTTAAGGGAGGGCTACCGCCAAGAGACCCAGTACTTC; cdr3_aa: CASSLREGYRQETQYF
v_call: TRBV5-1; clone_size: .; j_call: TRBJ2-3; d_call: TRBD2; cdr3_nt: TGCGCCAGCACCACTAGCGGGGGTTCAGATACGCAGTATTTT; cdr3_aa: CASTTSGGSDTQYF
v_call: TRBV10-3; clone_size: .; j_call: TRBJ1-1; d_call: .; cdr3_nt: TGTGCCATCAGTGAACTAGGAACGGACACTGAAGCTTTCTTT; cdr3_aa: CAISELGTDTEAFF
v_call: TRBV7-2; clone_size: once; j_call: TRBJ1-5; d_call: .; cdr3_nt: TGTGCCAGCAGCTTTGTTAGTCAGCCCCAGCATTTT; cdr3_aa: CASSFVSQPQHF
v_call: TRBV6-5; clone_size: .; j_call: TRBJ1-3; d_call: .; cdr3_nt: TGTGCCAGCAGTGGCCTTCAAGGAAACACCATATATTTT; cdr3_aa: CASSGLQGNTIYF
v_call: TRBV28; clone_size: .; j_call: TRBJ1-2; d_call: .; cdr3_nt: TGTGCCAGCAGTACTGTGGGGAGAAGCTATGGCTACACCTTC; cdr3_aa: CASSTVGRSYGYTF
v_call: TRBV5-6; clone_size: once; j_call: TRBJ1-2; d_call: .; cdr3_nt: TGTGCCAGCAGCTTGGGGGCTCAGGGAGGCTACACCTTC; cdr3_aa: CASSLGAQGGYTF
v_call: TRBV7-3; clone_size: .; j_call: TRBJ2-2; d_call: .; cdr3_nt: TGTGCCAGCAGCTTAATGAGGATTAGTAACACCGGGGAGCTGTTTTTT; cdr3_aa: CASSLMRISNTGELFF
v_call: TRBV18; clone_size: .; j_call: TRBJ1-2; d_call: .; cdr3_nt: TGTGCCAGCTCACCAGACGGGTACTATGGCTACACCTTC; cdr3_aa: CASSPDGYYGYTF
v_call: TRBV4-1; clone_size: .; j_call: TRBJ1-5; d_call: .; cdr3_nt: TGCGCCAGCAGCCCCTGGCTCGGGGGTGATCAGCCCCAGCATTTT; cdr3_aa: CASSPWLGGDQPQHF
v_call: TRBV2; clone_size: .; j_call: TRBJ1-4; d_call: TRBD1; cdr3_nt: TGTGCCAGCAGTGGGGACAGGGGGTCTGAAAAACTGTTTTTT; cdr3_aa: CASSGDRGSEKLFF
v_call: TRBV11-3; clone_size: .; j_call: TRBJ2-1; d_call: .; cdr3_nt: TGTGCCAGCAGCTTACTATCGGGGGTGAGCGATGAGCAGTTCTTC; cdr3_aa: CASSLLSGVSDEQFF
v_call: TRBV7-9; clone_size: .; j_call: TRBJ1-3; d_call: .; cdr3_nt: TGTGCCAGCAGCCCCTTCCCTAACATATATTTT; cdr3_aa: CASSPFPNIYF
v_call: TRBV7-2; clone_size: once; j_call: TRBJ1-1; d_call: TRBD1; cdr3_nt: TGTGCCAGCAGTCCGGGACAGGGGAACACTGAAGCTTTCTTT; cdr3_aa: CASSPGQGNTEAFF
v_call: TRBV9; clone_size: .; j_call: TRBJ1-2; d_call: .; cdr3_nt: TGTGCCAGCAGTTCGGGTCCAGTAGGTAGCTATGGCTACACCTTC; cdr3_aa: CASSSGPVGSYGYTF
v_call: TRBV28; clone_size: .; j_call: TRBJ1-3; d_call: .; cdr3_nt: TGTGCCAGCAGTTTGACAGAACTCTCTGGAAACACCATATATTTT; cdr3_aa: CASSLTELSGNTIYF
v_call: TRBV4-3; clone_size: .; j_call: TRBJ1-1; d_call: .; cdr3_nt: TGCGCCAGCAGCCAAGACAGGGGAACTGAAGCTTTCTTT; cdr3_aa: CASSQDRGTEAFF
v_call: TRBV7-3; clone_size: .; j_call: TRBJ2-1; d_call: .; cdr3_nt: TGTGCCAGCAGCTTATACGGGAATGAGCAGTTCTTC; cdr3_aa: CASSLYGNEQFF
v_call: TRBV30; clone_size: once; j_call: TRBJ2-3; d_call: .; cdr3_nt: TGTGCCTGGAGTGTTGGAGGAGATACGCAGTATTTT; cdr3_aa: CAWSVGGDTQYF
v_call: TRBV5-1; clone_size: .; j_call: TRBJ2-7; d_call: TRBD1; cdr3_nt: TGCGCCAGCAGCTTGGACAGGGGGCAGTTCCGCGAGCAGTACTTC; cdr3_aa: CASSLDRGQFREQYF
v_call: TRBV5-6; clone_size: few; j_call: TRBJ2-1; d_call: .; cdr3_nt: TGTGCCAGCAGTTACGGACAGTTCTACAATGAGCAGTTCTTC; cdr3_aa: CASSYGQFYNEQFF
v_call: TRBV6-5; clone_size: .; j_call: TRBJ2-3; d_call: .; cdr3_nt: TGTGCCAGCAGTAGTCCGGGCACAGATACGCAGTATTTT; cdr3_aa: CASSSPGTDTQYF
v_call: TRBV11-2; clone_size: .; j_call: TRBJ1-2; d_call: TRBD1; cdr3_nt: TGTGCCAGCAGCCCAGTGGGGGGACAGGGCTATGGCTACACCTTC; cdr3_aa: CASSPVGGQGYGYTF
v_call: TRBV6-4; clone_size: .; j_call: TRBJ1-1; d_call: .; cdr3_nt: TGTGCCAGCAGTGATCGGGAGGGAGCCGCTTTCTTT; cdr3_aa: CASSDREGAAFF
v_call: TRBV7-9; clone_size: .; j_call: TRBJ1-1; d_call: .; cdr3_nt: TGTGCCAGCAGTGTGGGGGGAAGCACTGAAGCTTTCTTT; cdr3_aa: CASSVGGSTEAFF
v_call: TRBV15; clone_size: .; j_call: TRBJ2-7; d_call: .; cdr3_nt: TGTGCCACCAGCAGATATCTCAGGGTCGAGCAGTACTTC; cdr3_aa: CATSRYLRVEQYF
v_call: TRBV4-2; clone_size: .; j_call: TRBJ2-1; d_call: TRBD2; cdr3_nt: TGTGCCAGCAGCGGGACGGGCGGGGGGGCCTACAATGAGCAGTTCTTC; cdr3_aa: CASSGTGGGAYNEQFF
v_call: TRBV5-1; clone_size: .; j_call: TRBJ1-3; d_call: .; cdr3_nt: TGCGCCAGCAGCCAGGGAGGGACCGGATTACAAAACACCATATATTTT; cdr3_aa: CASSQGGTGLQNTIYF
v_call: TRBV18; clone_size: .; j_call: TRBJ1-6; d_call: .; cdr3_nt: TGTGCCAGCTCAGGACAGTTTGATTCACCCCTCCACTTT; cdr3_aa: CASSGQFDSPLHF
v_call: TRBV2; clone_size: .; j_call: TRBJ1-5; d_call: .; cdr3_nt: TGTGCCAGCAATCTACAGGGCGGCAATCAGCCCCAGCATTTT; cdr3_aa: CASNLQGGNQPQHF
v_call: TRBV30; clone_size: .; j_call: TRBJ2-7; d_call: TRBD2; cdr3_nt: TGTGCCTGGAGTAATCGATTTTGGGCTAGCGGGGGCTACTACGAGCAGTACTTC; cdr3_aa: CAWSNRFWASGGYYEQYF
v_call: TRBV4-1; clone_size: .; j_call: TRBJ1-6; d_call: .; cdr3_nt: TGCGCCAGCAGCCTCTCCCCCGGGGGTCGGGGTAATTCACCCCTCCACTTT; cdr3_aa: CASSLSPGGRGNSPLHF
v_call: TRBV5-4; clone_size: once; j_call: TRBJ1-2; d_call: TRBD1; cdr3_nt: TGTGCCAGCAGCTTGTTGGGACAGGGAAGAAGTGGCTACACCTTC; cdr3_aa: CASSLLGQGRSGYTF
v_call: TRBV5-6; clone_size: .; j_call: TRBJ1-2; d_call: TRBD1; cdr3_nt: TGTGCCAGCAGCCTCACAGGGGGCGTAAACTATGGCTACACCTTC; cdr3_aa: CASSLTGGVNYGYTF
v_call: TRBV7-2; clone_size: .; j_call: TRBJ2-5; d_call: TRBD2; cdr3_nt: TGTGCCAGCAGAAAAAATAGCGGGGGGGAAGAGACCCAGTACTTC; cdr3_aa: CASRKNSGGEETQYF
v_call: TRBV2; clone_size: .; j_call: TRBJ1-5; d_call: .; cdr3_nt: TGTGCCAGCAGGGACAGCTATAGCAATCAGCCCCAGCATTTT; cdr3_aa: CASRDSYSNQPQHF
v_call: TRBV5-8; clone_size: .; j_call: TRBJ1-4; d_call: .; cdr3_nt: TGTGCCAGCAGCCCGGGGACTTATGCAACTAATGAAAAACTGTTTTTT; cdr3_aa: CASSPGTYATNEKLFF
v_call: TRBV9; clone_size: .; j_call: TRBJ2-2; d_call: TRBD1; cdr3_nt: TGTGCCAGCAGCCCGCGACAGGGTTTTTTATCCGGGGAGCTGTTTTTT; cdr3_aa: CASSPRQGFLSGELFF
v_call: TRBV5-1; clone_size: .; j_call: TRBJ2-7; d_call: .; cdr3_nt: TGCGCCAGCAGCTGGGGAGTGACAGGGTCGGGACTCCTTTACGAGCAGTACTTC; cdr3_aa: CASSWGVTGSGLLYEQYF
v_call: TRBV7-3; clone_size: .; j_call: TRBJ2-3; d_call: .; cdr3_nt: TGTGCCAGCAGCTTAATTTTCTCAGGTCGAACTCTAAATAGCACAGATACGCAGTATTTT; cdr3_aa: CASSLIFSGRTLNSTDTQYF
v_call: TRBV4-1; clone_size: .; j_call: TRBJ2-7; d_call: TRBD1; cdr3_nt: TGCGCCAGCAGCCAAGCCCCAGGGGGCTCCTACGAGCAGTACTTC; cdr3_aa: CASSQAPGGSYEQYF
v_call: TRBV11-1; clone_size: .; j_call: TRBJ2-7; d_call: .; cdr3_nt: TGTGCCAGCAGCCCCCACTTCACCGAGCAGTACTTC; cdr3_aa: CASSPHFTEQYF
v_call: TRBV29-1; clone_size: .; j_call: TRBJ2-3; d_call: .; cdr3_nt: TGCAGCTCTGGGGACACTTCGGCGACGGCGCAGTATTTT; cdr3_aa: CSSGDTSATAQYF